This T cell receptor (beta chain) was obtained from a study of identical twins (dated by TCRdb to 2015 to 2016). Concerning the study at large: To test whether fetal clonotypes persist, this study deep-sequenced TCR alpha and beta repertoires from monozygotic twins, from unrelated adults of various ages, and from cord blood. Replicate twin experiments were performed at different times using different library preparation protocols to rule out contamination.

From its cysteine to its phenylalanine, the CDR3 spans 17 amino acids. Only CDR3 DNA remains: 51 bases, in frame from the first base. Ends trimmed: V by 2 bases, J by 3 bases; bases unmatched to a gene: 11. Reading the germline V gene (reference sequence) gives CDR1 DFQATT and CDR2 SNEGSKA. Of note for this clonotype: No antigen is known for it. No much larger clone is present one base from it, and per-base qualities are unavailable.

The protocol used for the library was 5' RACE. For sequencing, an Illumina HiSeq 2000 was employed. A universal primer binding site was added through template switching, and the final cDNA carried a unique molecular identifier so that TCR cDNA molecules could be counted accurately. First-strand cDNA for TCR alpha and beta chains was synthesized from specific primers in the conserved constant-segment region. To control for contamination, every cDNA library carried two barcodes: a SMART-Mk sample barcode plus Illumina barcodes. Two successive PCR steps introduced TruSeq adapter sequences along with Illumina sample barcodes. Sequencing of the TCR alpha and beta cDNA libraries was done on the Illumina HiSeq platform using custom primers. The source study handled its data this way. MiGEC was used to process raw reads and extract unique molecular identifiers, and MiXCR was used to find CDR3 positions. Recombination models were inferred per individual with the repgenHMM and IGoR tools using an EM algorithm. Shared clonotypes were analyzed with the tcR package in R, and sharing was normalized by the product of cloneset sizes. Out-of-frame nonproductive sequences were analyzed to study raw recombination free of thymic and clonal selection effects. TCRdb trimmed the raw reads at Q25, called clones with MiXCR and kept productive beta chains. Rows are unified per CDR3 protein, each entry keeping the most common DNA and genes. Here the V and J calls rest on TCRdb's processing, not on the authors' analysis. Counted in this sample were 1.5 million to 2 million distinct CDR3 sequences; less than 35% of them appeared once. The top ten clonotypes cover about 0.27% of the sample.

Results the study describes overall, beyond this receptor: Zero-insertion analyses could be partly confounded by invariant T cells such as MAIT and iNKT, although diverse VJ usage argued against such confounding for most clonotypes. A weaker excess of twin sharing was found in beta out-of-frame sequences because the signal-to-noise ratio was lowered by fewer shared sequences. Recombination models systematically underestimated out-of-frame TCR alpha sharing in monozygotic twins but agreed with sharing between unrelated individuals. Compared with coincidental sharing between unrelated individuals, an excess of low generation-probability sequences was observed among out-of-frame TCR alpha sequences shared between twins. Because the same donors could not be followed over many years, the conclusions depended on cross-sectional statistical analysis. Abundant cord blood beta clonotypes carried fewer insertions; young adult naive repertoires showed a weaker similar trend, while memory repertoires showed none.

Every donor in the study was a healthy Caucasian. The sequence derives from a newborn girl in good health. Sequenced: cord blood. The chain uses TRBV20-1 and TRBJ2-3; TRBD2 aligns with 10 central bases. The encoded CDR3 is CSARWPLAGVSTDTQYF. The bases read TGCAGTGCTAGATGGCCCCTAGCGGGGGTTTCGACAGATACGCAGTATTTT.